One sample yielded the 12 T cell receptor beta chains listed below, sequenced in a study of radiotherapy plus CTLA-4 blockade in lung cancer. Sequencing was performed with immunoSEQ multiplex PCR; in TCRdb, only in-frame clones are kept and a portion is missing. The table records 45,000 to 60,000 clones, about 85% of them present only once. The sequencing here drew on peripheral blood, taken from a patient treated with radiotherapy plus ipilimumab. The receptors here all came from a human donor with non-small cell lung cancer who had a complete response to radiotherapy plus ipilimumab.

The chain recombines TRBV11-2 with TRBJ2-7, with 8 bases identical to TRBD1. J lost 4 bases, V lost 5 bases, and 7 bases had no gene match. Germline V gene data show CDR1 as SGHAT and CDR2 as FQNNGV. This CDR3 is 14 amino acids long. CDR3 region: CASSVRGLGYEQYV. For the CDR3, the DNA is TGTGCCAGCAGCGTCAGGGGGCTTGGGTACGAGCAGTACGTC.

The chain recombines TRBV6-1 with TRBJ1-3; TRBD1 aligns across 7 bases. V lost 2 bases to trimming and J lost 11 bases; unmatched junction nucleotides: 3. CDR3 size: 12 residues. Germline V gene sequence: CDR1 MNHNS, CDR2 SASEGT. The CDR3 bases are TGTGCCAGCAGTGAACGACAGGGACCCATATATTTT. Amino acids: CASSERQGPIYF.

In DNA form, the CDR3 reads TGTGCCAGCAGGGCGCAGGGTTATGGCTACACCTTC. This gives the protein CASRAQGYGYTF. The J gene is TRBJ1-2, the V gene TRBV9; possibly TRBD1 for D (5 bases). The V gene's germline CDR1 is SGDLS and CDR2 YYNGEE. V was cut by 5 bases and J by 5 bases, with 10 bases left in between. This CDR3 is built from 12 residues.

In the case of this clone: One end of the junction is discordant with germline, which a read error may explain. J is TRBJ1-3 and V is TRBV7-7; 10 bases match TRBD1. The germline V gene encodes CDR1 SSHAT and CDR2 FNYEAQ (reference sequence). This CDR3 has 15 amino acids. CDR3 sequence reads: CASKGQGLSGNTIYF. In DNA form, the CDR3 reads TGTGCTAGCAAGGGACAGGGGCTCTCTGGAAACACCATATATTTT.

The chain links TRBV10-3 to TRBJ1-2, with 7 bases lining up with TRBD1. The CDR3 length is 13 residues. V dropped 6 bases and J dropped 4; count of bases not matched to a gene: 5. Looked up from germline, CDR1 is ENHRY and CDR2 is SYGVKD. CDR3 nucleotides: TGTGCCATCAGGGGAGACAGGGTCTATGGCTACACCTTC. This gives the protein CAIRGDRVYGYTF.

V and J are TRBV19 and TRBJ1-5; 9 bases align to TRBD1. The CDR3 contains 16 residues. CDR1 LNHDA and CDR2 SQIVND come from the germline V gene (reference sequence). The V and J ends lost 3 bases and 6 bases, in that order; junction bases with no gene match: 9. The chain's CDR3 is CASSIPRTGVAQPQHF. The CDR3 DNA reads as TGTGCCAGTAGTATCCCCCGGACAGGGGTTGCTCAGCCCCAGCATTTT.

This clone has just a few counts. The gene calls are TRBV7-9 and TRBJ1-3, with D possibly being TRBD1 (6 bases). Trimming left V 6 bases short and J 7 bases short, with 16 bases between. CDR3 size: 14 residues. Germline CDR1 reads SEHNR; CDR2 reads FQNEAQ (reference sequence). The CDR3 here is CASRGHGLGNTIYF. The CDR3 bases are TGTGCCAGCAGGGGACACGGGTTAGGGAACACCATATATTTT. Full variable domain (outside the CDR3, taken from reference TRBV7-9 and TRBJ1-3): DTGVSQNPRHKITKRGQNVTFRCDPISEHNRLYWYRQTLGQGPEFLTYFQNEAQLEKSRLLSDRFSAERPKGSFSTLEIQRTEQGDSAMYLCASRGHGLGNTIYFGEGSWLTVV.

V usage is TRBV18 and J usage is TRBJ2-7, with 7 bases aligning to TRBD1. The V and J ends lost 3 bases and 5 bases, in that order; junction bases with no gene match: 4. The CDR3 spans 13 residues. The V gene's germline CDR1 is KGHSH and CDR2 LQKENI. Here the CDR3 reads CASSPGTANEQYF. The CDR3 region has the DNA TGTGCCAGCTCACCCGGGACAGCCAACGAGCAGTACTTC.

The chain carries TRBV19 and TRBJ1-2; 7 nucleotides line up with TRBD1. V lost 4 bases and J lost 4; bases outside the gene matches: 12. CDR3 length: 16 residues. Germline loops: CDR1 LNHDA, CDR2 SQIVND (reference sequence). The CDR3 is CASSTYMTGTTYGYTF. CDR3 in DNA: TGTGCCAGTAGTACTTATATGACAGGGACCACCTATGGCTACACCTTC.

This chain uses TRBV21-1 with TRBJ1-5. TRBV21-1 is termed a pseudogene. CDR3 length: 20 amino acids. The CDR3 coding sequence is TGTGCCAGCAGCAAAGGGGGGTGGAGGGGAGGGTCCTGGAGCAATCAGCCCCAGCATTTT. Protein sequence: CASSKGGWRGGSWSNQPQHF.

The V gene is TRBV11-2, the J gene TRBJ1-5; D not certain. V dropped 2 bases and J dropped 5 bases, with 7 bases sitting between them. The CDR3 is 13 amino acids. Per the germline V gene, CDR1 is SGHAT and CDR2 is FQNNGV. The CDR3 sequence: CASSLREDQPQHF. DNA of the CDR3: TGTGCCAGCAGCTTAAGAGAGGATCAGCCCCAGCATTTT.

The chain links TRBV4-3 to TRBJ1-2, with 12 bases identical to TRBD1. The CDR3 runs 18 residues. J gave up 1 base and V 3 bases, and 9 bases lay outside the gene matches. Germline CDR1 and CDR2: LGHNA and YSLEER. CDR3 nucleotides: TGCGCCAGCAGCCACATGCTGGGACAGGGGGCTAGTAACTATGGCTACACCTTC. Its translation is CASSHMLGQGASNYGYTF.